This T cell receptor (beta chain) was identified during a study of T cell responses to AZD1222 COVID-19 vaccine. General observations from the study: Within unmutated variant regions lay the reported targets of nearly half of spike-specific TCRs. Mapped onto spike, vaccine-associated CD4 TCRs spanned it and were dominant at 160-218 and 743-854. Spike-specific TCRs gained breadth and depth after people received two AZD1222 doses.

About this clone: The antigen is unknown.

The CDR3 has 13 residues. Trimming took 5 bases from V and 4 from J, leaving 10 bases between them. Looked up from germline, CDR1 is KGHSH and CDR2 is LQKENI. Method: immunoSEQ multiplex PCR; TCRdb's copy keeps in-frame clones and lacks some. The sample contains around 180,000 clones, 94% of which appear only once. The material sequenced was peripheral blood, taken on day 0 of AZD1222 vaccination. The gene calls are TRBV18 and TRBJ2-3, with D perhaps TRBD2 (5 bases). The source is an adult in good health. The CDR3: CASSSLRADTQYF. Written as DNA, the CDR3 is TGTGCCAGCTCATCACTGAGGGCAGATACGCAGTATTTT. Using reference TRBV18 and TRBJ2-3 for the parts outside the CDR3, the full variable domain is NAGVMQNPRHLVRRRGQEARLRCSPMKGHSHVYWYRQLPEEGLKFMVYLQKENIIDESGMPKERFSAEFPKEGPSILRIQQVVRGDSAAYFCASSSLRADTQYFGPGTRLTVL.